The rows below give T cell receptor beta chains drawn from one sample of a study of blood T cell repertoires in COVID-19. Assay: immunoSEQ multiplex PCR; the TCRdb copy retains only in-frame clones and omits some. The profile covers 200,000 or so clones, with around nine tenths appearing a single time and approximately 2.6% taken by the ten largest. The material sequenced was peripheral blood. These receptor sequences come from a woman between 55 and 75 years old with acute or convalescent COVID-19. The CDR3 runs from the conserved cysteine through the conserved F or W. A D gene is named only where the DNA matches it firmly. Expanded clones get a size class; other rows say once, few or many, or leave the size out.

j_call	clone_size	v_call	d_call	cdr3_nt	cdr3_aa
TRBJ1-6	-	TRBV9	-	TGTGCCAGCAGCGCAAAAGACGGGAGCTCCTATAATTCACCCCTCCACTTT	CASSAKDGSSYNSPLHF
TRBJ1-3	-	TRBV7-9	-	TGTGCCAGCAGCCTCCAGGGAGGACGTGGAAACACCATATATTTT	CASSLQGGRGNTIYF
TRBJ2-7	-	TRBV5-1	TRBD1	TGCGCCAGCAGCTTGGGACAGGGGCACTCCTACGAGCAGTACTTC	CASSLGQGHSYEQYF
TRBJ2-7	-	TRBV12-3/TRBV12-4	-	TGTGCCAGCAGTATATACTACGAGCAGTACTTC	CASSIYYEQYF
TRBJ2-1	-	TRBV3-1/TRBV3-2	-	TGTGCCAGCAGACAAATGAAGGCCGGGATGAACAATGAGCAGTTCTTC	CASRQMKAGMNNEQFF
TRBJ2-3	few	TRBV24-1	TRBD2	TGTGCCACCAGTGAACGGACTAGCGGGAGGGAGGGGGATACGCAGTATTTT	CATSERTSGREGDTQYF
TRBJ1-6	-	TRBV6-5	TRBD1	TGTGCCAGCAGCCGGGACAGAAAAAATTCACCCCTCCACTTT	CASSRDRKNSPLHF
TRBJ2-3	-	TRBV7-9	TRBD2	TGTGCCAGCAGCCAAACTAGCGGGAGGCGGTCAGATACGCAGTATTTT	CASSQTSGRRSDTQYF
TRBJ2-1	-	TRBV7-9	-	TGTGCCAGCAGCTGGAGGAACGTATATGAGCAGTTCTTC	CASSWRNVYEQFF
TRBJ1-3	-	TRBV4-3	TRBD1	TGCGCCAGCAGCCCCAATCTCGGGACAGGGGGAAACACCATATATTTT	CASSPNLGTGGNTIYF
TRBJ2-1	-	TRBV4-3	TRBD2	TGCGCCAGCAGCCTACTAGCGGGCTCTACGACGGGTGAGCAGTTCTTC	CASSLLAGSTTGEQFF
TRBJ1-1	-	TRBV9	TRBD1	TGTGCCAGCAGCCCCAGAGACAGGGCAAACACTGAAGCTTTCTTT	CASSPRDRANTEAFF
TRBJ1-2	-	TRBV7-2	TRBD1	TGTGCCAGCAGCTTAGAGTTAGGGTGGGACAGAGATGGCTACACCTTC	CASSLELGWDRDGYTF
TRBJ2-1	-	TRBV7-2	TRBD2	TGTGCCAGCAGCCCCGCATCCTGGACTAGCGGGAGCAATGAGCAGTTCTTC	CASSPASWTSGSNEQFF
TRBJ1-2	-	TRBV7-9	TRBD1	TGTGCCAGCAGCTCCGTTGGGACAGGGGGCCGCAATGAGTATGGCTACACCTTC	CASSSVGTGGRNEYGYTF
TRBJ2-7	-	TRBV5-5	-	TGTGCCAGCAGCCGTCCCGGGACTGGCTACTACGAGCAGTACTTC	CASSRPGTGYYEQYF
TRBJ2-1	-	TRBV7-2	TRBD2	TGTGCCAGCAGCTTAATTTCGGGGGGGCGGAGTGAGCAGTTCTTC	CASSLISGGRSEQFF
TRBJ1-2	-	TRBV11-3	TRBD1	TGTGCCAGCAGCGCCCAGGGGGGCGGCTACACCTTC	CASSAQGGGYTF
TRBJ2-3	-	TRBV3-1/TRBV3-2	-	TGTGCCAGCAGCCAAGATATGCGGGATACGCAGTATTTT	CASSQDMRDTQYF
TRBJ2-7	once	TRBV6-5	TRBD1	TGTGCCAGCAGGGGGGACAGGGTACACGAGCAGTACTTC	CASRGDRVHEQYF
TRBJ2-7	-	TRBV7-2	TRBD1	TGTGCCAGCAGCTTAGCGGGACAGGGGGGCGAGCAGTACTTC	CASSLAGQGGEQYF
TRBJ1-2	-	TRBV5-1	-	TGCGCCAGCAGCCCGGGGGACCGCCTTTATGGCTACACCTTC	CASSPGDRLYGYTF
TRBJ1-2	-	TRBV2	TRBD1	TGTGCCAGCAGTATGACAGGGGTCGGTGGCTACACCTTC	CASSMTGVGGYTF
TRBJ1-2	-	TRBV12-3/TRBV12-4	TRBD1	TGTGCCAGCAGTTTGGACAGGGGGCTTGGCTACACCTTC	CASSLDRGLGYTF
TRBJ1-4	-	TRBV15	-	TGTGCCACCAGGCCCCGCCTTGGCCCTAATGAAAAACTGTTTTTT	CATRPRLGPNEKLFF
TRBJ2-5	-	TRBV6-5	TRBD2	TGTGCCAGCAGTTACTCGTTTAGCGGGAAGTCCGAGACCCAGTACTTC	CASSYSFSGKSETQYF
TRBJ2-1	-	TRBV3-1/TRBV3-2	-	TGTGCCAGCAAACAGGGGGGGGCCAATGAGCAGTTCTTC	CASKQGGANEQFF
TRBJ1-1	-	TRBV7-9	-	TGTGCCAGCAGCTTAGAACTGCCGAACACTGAAGCTTTCTTT	CASSLELPNTEAFF
TRBJ2-1	once	TRBV27	TRBD1	TGTGCCAGCAGTTTCCGGGACAGGGCTCTCAATGAGCAGTTCTTC	CASSFRDRALNEQFF
TRBJ1-1	-	TRBV30	-	TGTGCCTGGGGTCCCGGCAGGATTAACACTGAAGCTTTCTTT	CAWGPGRINTEAFF
TRBJ2-7	-	TRBV19	-	TGTGCCAGTAGTATTGGCAGGGCACTAACCTACGAGCAGTACTTC	CASSIGRALTYEQYF
TRBJ1-5	-	TRBV6-5	-	TGTGCTAGCAAAATAAATAGCAATCAGCCCCAGCATTTT	CASKINSNQPQHF
TRBJ2-5	-	TRBV12-3/TRBV12-4	-	TGTGCCAGCAGCCTCGCTAGCCAAGAGACCCAGTACTTC	CASSLASQETQYF
TRBJ1-2	-	TRBV27	TRBD1	TGTGCCAGCAGTAGGGACAGAGGTGGGTTGAGCTACACCTTC	CASSRDRGGLSYTF
TRBJ2-3	-	TRBV6-5	-	TGTGCCAGCAAGCCTGGAGAAGTCCGCACAGATACGCAGTATTTT	CASKPGEVRTDTQYF
TRBJ2-2	-	TRBV15	TRBD1	TGTGCCACAGAGACAGGGCGACCCTCTGGGACCGGGGAGCTGTTTTTT	CATETGRPSGTGELFF
TRBJ1-5	-	TRBV6-5	TRBD1	TGTGCCAGCAGTTTTATAATGGGACAGGGTAATCAGCCCCAGCATTTT	CASSFIMGQGNQPQHF
TRBJ1-1	few	TRBV6-5	-	TGTGCCAGCAGTTACCGGGACACAAACACTGAAGCTTTCTTT	CASSYRDTNTEAFF
TRBJ1-2	-	TRBV7-3	-	TGTGCCAGCAGCTTCGGGGACGGAGGGATCTATGGCTACACCTTC	CASSFGDGGIYGYTF
TRBJ2-2	-	TRBV5-6	-	TGTGCCAGCAGCCAACAGGGCTGGGCGATAACCGGGGAGCTGTTTTTT	CASSQQGWAITGELFF
TRBJ2-2	-	TRBV5-6	-	TGTGCCAGCAGCTTGGAAATAGGGCGGGTCACCGGGGAGCTGTTTTTT	CASSLEIGRVTGELFF
TRBJ1-2	-	TRBV5-1	TRBD1	TGCGCCAGCCGCTCCGGGACAGGGGGGAATTATGGCTACACCTTC	CASRSGTGGNYGYTF
TRBJ2-6	-	TRBV6-2/TRBV6-3	-	TGTGCCAGCAGTTACTCTACGGGGTCTGGGGCCAACGTCCTGACTTTC	CASSYSTGSGANVLTF
TRBJ2-1	-	TRBV14	TRBD1	TGTGCCAGCAGCTTCGGACAGGGACTTTACAATGAGCAGTTCTTC	CASSFGQGLYNEQFF
TRBJ1-3	-	TRBV18	-	TGTGCCAGCTCACCGCGACAGAAGGCTGGAAACACCATATATTTT	CASSPRQKAGNTIYF
TRBJ2-1	-	TRBV3-1/TRBV3-2	TRBD1	TGTGCCAGCAGCCCCCGAAGGGACAGGGCCTACAATGAGCAGTTCTTC	CASSPRRDRAYNEQFF
TRBJ1-6	-	TRBV2	-	TGTGCCAGCAGTGTGAGGGGCAGGGGCTCCTATAATTCACCCCTCCACTTT	CASSVRGRGSYNSPLHF
TRBJ1-4	-	TRBV18	TRBD1	TGTGCCAGCTCACCACAAACAGGGGGAGGAACTAATGAAAAACTGTTTTTT	CASSPQTGGGTNEKLFF
TRBJ1-1	-	TRBV19	TRBD1	TGTGCCAGTACCCTGACAGGGGTTAACACTGAAGCTTTCTTT	CASTLTGVNTEAFF